This TCR beta chain was captured in a study of blood T cells in healthy people across ages. Overall study results and limits: PBMCs that were unsorted prevented a conclusive naive versus antigen-experienced comparison. TCR beta diversity per million T cells fell roughly linearly with age. Diversity estimates drawn from one million T cells were deemed underestimates.

This clonotype was seen a handful of times. Its target is unknown. With a J-beta primer mix and a sample-barcoded 5' primer, a second PCR ran 7 to 11 cycles. MiXCR was run by TCRdb on the 5' RACE reads, yielding one entry per CDR3 protein. The data show some 760,000 distinct CDR3 sequences, around 25% seen once. This CDR3 contains 15 residues. The V segment lost 1 base and the J segment 4 bases; nucleotides outside the gene matches: 4. CDR1 is LGHNA and CDR2 is YSLEER in the germline V gene. This same sample was also part of a study on T cells of mothers and their children.

The chain combines TRBV4-3 with TRBJ2-4, with 7 bases that match TRBD2. The sequence was collected from a boy aged 10-17 years in good health. The sample consisted of blood. DNA for the CDR3: TGCGCCAGCAGCCAAGGGGGACTACCGAAAAACATTCAGTACTTC. Amino acid sequence: CASSQGGLPKNIQYF.